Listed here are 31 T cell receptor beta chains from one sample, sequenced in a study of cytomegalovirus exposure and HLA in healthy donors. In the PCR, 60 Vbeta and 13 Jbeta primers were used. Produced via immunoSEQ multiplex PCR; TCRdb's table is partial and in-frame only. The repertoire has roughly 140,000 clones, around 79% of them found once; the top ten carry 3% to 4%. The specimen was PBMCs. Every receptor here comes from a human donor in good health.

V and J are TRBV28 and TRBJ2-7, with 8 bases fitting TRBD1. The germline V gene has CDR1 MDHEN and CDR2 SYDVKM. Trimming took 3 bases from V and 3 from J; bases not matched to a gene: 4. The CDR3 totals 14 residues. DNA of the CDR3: TGTGCCAGCAGTTTCCCAGGGGGCGGCTACGAGCAGTACTTC. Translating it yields CASSFPGGGYEQYF.

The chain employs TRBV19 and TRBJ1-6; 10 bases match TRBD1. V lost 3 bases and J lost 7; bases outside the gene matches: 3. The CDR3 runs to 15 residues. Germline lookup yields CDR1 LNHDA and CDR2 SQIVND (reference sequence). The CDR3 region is CASSIGDRGNSPLHF. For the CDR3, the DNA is TGTGCCAGTAGTATTGGGGACAGGGGAAATTCACCCCTCCACTTT.

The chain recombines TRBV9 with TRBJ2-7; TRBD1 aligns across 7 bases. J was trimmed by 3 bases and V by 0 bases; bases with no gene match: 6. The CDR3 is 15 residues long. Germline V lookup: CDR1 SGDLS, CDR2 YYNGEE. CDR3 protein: CASSVGDRAVYEQYF. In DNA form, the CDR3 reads TGTGCCAGCAGCGTAGGAGACAGGGCTGTCTACGAGCAGTACTTC. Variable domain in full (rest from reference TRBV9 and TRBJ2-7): DSGVTQTPKHLITATGQRVTLRCSPRSGDLSVYWYQQSLDQGLQFLIQYYNGEERAKGNILERFSAQQFPDLHSELNLSSLELGDSALYFCASSVGDRAVYEQYFGPGTRLTVT.

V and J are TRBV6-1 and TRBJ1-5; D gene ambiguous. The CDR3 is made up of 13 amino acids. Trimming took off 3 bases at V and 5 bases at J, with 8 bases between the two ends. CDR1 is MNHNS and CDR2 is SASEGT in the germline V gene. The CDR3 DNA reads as TGTGCCAGCAGTGATTCTTTCGATCAGCCCCAGCATTTT. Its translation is CASSDSFDQPQHF.

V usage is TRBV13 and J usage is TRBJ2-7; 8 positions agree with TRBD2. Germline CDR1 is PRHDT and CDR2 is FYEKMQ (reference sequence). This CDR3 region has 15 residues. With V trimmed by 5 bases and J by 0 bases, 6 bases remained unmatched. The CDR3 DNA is TGTGCCAGCAGCATCGGCGGGGGGAGCTCCTACGAGCAGTACTTC. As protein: CASSIGGGSSYEQYF.

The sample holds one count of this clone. CDR3 amino acids: CSARQADEQYF. DNA of the CDR3: TGCAGTGCTAGACAAGCCGACGAGCAGTACTTC. The J gene is TRBJ2-7, the V gene TRBV20-1, with D unresolved. From germline, CDR1 is DFQATT and CDR2 SNEGSKA (reference sequence). The ends were cut back, 2 bases at V and 5 bases at J, with 7 bases in the middle. This CDR3 is 11 amino acids long.

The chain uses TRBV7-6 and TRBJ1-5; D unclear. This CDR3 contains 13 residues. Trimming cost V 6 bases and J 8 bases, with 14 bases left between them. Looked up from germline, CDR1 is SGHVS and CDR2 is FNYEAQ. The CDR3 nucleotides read TGTGCCAGCAGTTCCGAACCAGATGAGCCCCAGCATTTT. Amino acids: CASSSEPDEPQHF.

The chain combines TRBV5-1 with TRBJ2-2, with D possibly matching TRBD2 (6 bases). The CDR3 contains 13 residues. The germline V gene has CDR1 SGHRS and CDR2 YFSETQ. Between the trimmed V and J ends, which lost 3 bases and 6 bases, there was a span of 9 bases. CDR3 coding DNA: TGCGCCAGCAGCTCGGGGGAGTCCGGGGAGCTGTTTTTT. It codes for CASSSGESGELFF.

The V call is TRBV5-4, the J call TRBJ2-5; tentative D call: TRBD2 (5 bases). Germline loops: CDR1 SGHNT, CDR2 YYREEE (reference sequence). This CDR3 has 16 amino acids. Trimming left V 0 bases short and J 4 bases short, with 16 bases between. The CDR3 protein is CASSLVRRGKGETQYF. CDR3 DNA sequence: TGTGCCAGCAGCTTGGTTCGAAGAGGGAAGGGAGAGACCCAGTACTTC.

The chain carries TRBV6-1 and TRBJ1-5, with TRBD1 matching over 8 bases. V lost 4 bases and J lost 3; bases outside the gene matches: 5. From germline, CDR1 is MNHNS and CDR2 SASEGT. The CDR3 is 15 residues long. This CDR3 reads CASSAGTGLNQPQHF. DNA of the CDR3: TGTGCCAGCAGTGCCGGGACAGGACTCAATCAGCCCCAGCATTTT.

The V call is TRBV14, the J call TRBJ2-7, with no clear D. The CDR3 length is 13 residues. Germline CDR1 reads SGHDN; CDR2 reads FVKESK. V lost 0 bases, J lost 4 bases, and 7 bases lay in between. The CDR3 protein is CASSQDPGYEQYF. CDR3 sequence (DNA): TGTGCCAGCAGCCAAGATCCCGGGTACGAGCAGTACTTC.

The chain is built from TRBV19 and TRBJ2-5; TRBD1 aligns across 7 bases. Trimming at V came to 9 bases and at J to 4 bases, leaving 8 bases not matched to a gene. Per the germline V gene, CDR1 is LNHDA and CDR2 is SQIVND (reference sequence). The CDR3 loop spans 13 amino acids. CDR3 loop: CASAPDRRETQYF. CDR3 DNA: TGTGCCAGCGCCCCGGACAGGCGAGAGACCCAGTACTTC.

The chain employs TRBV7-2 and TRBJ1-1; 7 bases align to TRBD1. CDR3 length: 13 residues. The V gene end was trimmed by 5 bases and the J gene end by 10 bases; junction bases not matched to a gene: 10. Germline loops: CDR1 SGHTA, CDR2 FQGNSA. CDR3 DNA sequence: TGTGCCAGCAGCCCCGGACAGGCCCTGAGAGCTTTCTTT. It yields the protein CASSPGQALRAFF.

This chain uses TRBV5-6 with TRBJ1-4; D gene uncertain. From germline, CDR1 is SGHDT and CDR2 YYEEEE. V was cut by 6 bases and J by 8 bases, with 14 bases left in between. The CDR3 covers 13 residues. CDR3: CASTTTLGEKLFF. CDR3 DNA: TGTGCCAGCACCACCACCCTAGGAGAAAAACTGTTTTTT.

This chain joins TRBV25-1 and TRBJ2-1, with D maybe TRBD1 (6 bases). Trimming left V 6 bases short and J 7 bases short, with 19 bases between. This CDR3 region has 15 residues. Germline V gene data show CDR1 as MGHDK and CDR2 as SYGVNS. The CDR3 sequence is CASSDSGTNKNEQFF. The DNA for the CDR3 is TGTGCCAGCAGCGACTCCGGGACAAACAAAAATGAGCAGTTCTTC.

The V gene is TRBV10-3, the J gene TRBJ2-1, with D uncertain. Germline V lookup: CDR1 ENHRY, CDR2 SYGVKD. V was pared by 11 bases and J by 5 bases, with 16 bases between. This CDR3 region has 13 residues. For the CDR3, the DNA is TGTGCCCATGGGTCGGGTTATGACAATGAGCAGTTCTTC. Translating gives CAHGSGYDNEQFF.

Written as DNA, the CDR3 is TGTGCCAGTAGCCAGGGTCTCCTCAATGAGCAGTTCTTC. Its protein is CASSQGLLNEQFF. This chain uses TRBV19 with TRBJ2-1, with D perhaps matching TRBD1 (5 bases). CDR3 length equals 13 residues. Germline CDR1 and CDR2: LNHDA and SQIVND (reference sequence). V was trimmed by 6 bases and J by 6 bases, leaving 12 bases between them. The variable domain in full, completed from reference TRBV19 and TRBJ2-1, reads DGGITQSPKYLFRKEGQNVTLSCEQNLNHDAMYWYRQDPGQGLRLIYYSQIVNDFQKGDIAEGYSVSREKKESFPLTVTSAQKNPTAFYLCASSQGLLNEQFFGPGTRLTVL.

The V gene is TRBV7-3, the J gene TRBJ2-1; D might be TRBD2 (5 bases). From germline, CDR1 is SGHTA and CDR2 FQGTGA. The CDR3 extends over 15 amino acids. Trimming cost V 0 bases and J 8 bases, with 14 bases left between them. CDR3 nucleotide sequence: TGTGCCAGCAGCTTAACGGGAGTCAGGAACGATGAGCAGTTCTTC. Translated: CASSLTGVRNDEQFF.

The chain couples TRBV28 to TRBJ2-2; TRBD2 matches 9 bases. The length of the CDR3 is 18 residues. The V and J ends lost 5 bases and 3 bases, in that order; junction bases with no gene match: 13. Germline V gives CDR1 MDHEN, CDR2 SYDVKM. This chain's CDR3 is CASSGASGAPKYTGELFF. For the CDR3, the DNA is TGTGCCAGCAGTGGTGCTAGCGGGGCGCCTAAGTACACCGGGGAGCTGTTTTTT.

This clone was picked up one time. The CDR3 is CATREINQPQHF. CDR3 DNA sequence: TGTGCCACCAGAGAGATCAATCAGCCCCAGCATTTT. The chain is built from TRBV28 and TRBJ1-5; D unclear. The germline V gene encodes CDR1 MDHEN and CDR2 SYDVKM. The V gene lost 10 bases and the J gene lost 3 bases, with 10 bases spanning the gap. The CDR3 runs to 12 residues.

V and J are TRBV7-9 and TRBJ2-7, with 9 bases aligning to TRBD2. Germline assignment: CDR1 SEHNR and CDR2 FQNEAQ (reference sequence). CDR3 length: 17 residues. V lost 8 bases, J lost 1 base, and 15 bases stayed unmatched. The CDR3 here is CASSLFRREGRSYEQYF. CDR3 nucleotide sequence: TGTGCCAGCTCCCTATTTAGGCGGGAGGGCCGATCCTACGAGCAGTACTTC.

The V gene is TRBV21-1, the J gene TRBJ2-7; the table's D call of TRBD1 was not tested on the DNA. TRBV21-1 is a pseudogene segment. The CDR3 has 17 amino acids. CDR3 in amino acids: CASSVGPNFRGLYEQYF. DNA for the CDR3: TGTGCCAGCAGCGTAGGACCTAACTTCAGGGGGCTATACGAGCAGTACTTC.

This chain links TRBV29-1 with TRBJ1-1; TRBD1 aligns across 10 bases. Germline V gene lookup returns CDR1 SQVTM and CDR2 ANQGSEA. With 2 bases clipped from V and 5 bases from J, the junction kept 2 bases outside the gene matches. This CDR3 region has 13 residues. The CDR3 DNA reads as TGCAGCGTTGAAAGGGGACAGGGGACTGAAGCTTTCTTT. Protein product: CSVERGQGTEAFF.

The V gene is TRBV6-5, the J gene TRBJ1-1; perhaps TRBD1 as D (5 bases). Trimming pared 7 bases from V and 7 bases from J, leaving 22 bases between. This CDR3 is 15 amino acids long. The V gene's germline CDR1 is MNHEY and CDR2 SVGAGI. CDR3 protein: CASTAGGIGDGEAFF. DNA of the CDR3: TGTGCCAGCACCGCCGGGGGGATAGGGGATGGTGAAGCTTTCTTT.

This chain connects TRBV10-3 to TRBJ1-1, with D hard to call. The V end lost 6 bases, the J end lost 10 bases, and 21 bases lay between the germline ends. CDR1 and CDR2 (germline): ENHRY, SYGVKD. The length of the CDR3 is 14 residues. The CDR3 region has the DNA TGTGCCATCAGCCAACCGGGTCCGATGCGTGGAGCTTTCTTT. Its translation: CAISQPGPMRGAFF.

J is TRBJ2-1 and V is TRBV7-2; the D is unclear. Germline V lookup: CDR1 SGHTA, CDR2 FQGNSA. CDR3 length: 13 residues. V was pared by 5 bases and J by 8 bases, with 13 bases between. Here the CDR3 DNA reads TGTGCCAGCAGCCCTCTAGGCGTCGATGAGCAGTTCTTC. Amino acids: CASSPLGVDEQFF.

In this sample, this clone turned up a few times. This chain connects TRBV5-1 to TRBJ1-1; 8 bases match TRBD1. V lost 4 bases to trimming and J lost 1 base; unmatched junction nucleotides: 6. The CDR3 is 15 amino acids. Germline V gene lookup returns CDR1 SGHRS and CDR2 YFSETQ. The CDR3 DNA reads TGCGCCAGCAGCCCCCCTGGGACAGGGAACACTGAAGCTTTCTTT. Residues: CASSPPGTGNTEAFF.

CDR3 protein: CASSYDSQAFF. The CDR3, as DNA: TGTGCCAGCAGCTACGACAGCCAAGCTTTCTTT. The chain couples TRBV5-6 to TRBJ1-1, with a tentative D call TRBD1 (5 bases). Per the germline V gene, CDR1 is SGHDT and CDR2 is YYEEEE. V was pared by 3 bases and J by 9 bases, with 9 bases between. The CDR3 loop spans 11 amino acids.

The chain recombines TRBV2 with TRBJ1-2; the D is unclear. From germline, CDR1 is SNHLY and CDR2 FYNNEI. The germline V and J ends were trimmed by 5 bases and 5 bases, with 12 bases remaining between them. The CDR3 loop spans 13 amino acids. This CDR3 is CASSLQATYGYTF. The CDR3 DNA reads TGTGCCAGCAGTCTTCAGGCTACGTATGGCTACACCTTC. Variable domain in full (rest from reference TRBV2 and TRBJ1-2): EPEVTQTPSHQVTQMGQEVILRCVPISNHLYFYWYRQILGQKVEFLVSFYNNEISEKSEIFDDQFSVERPDGSNFTLKIRSTKLEDSAMYFCASSLQATYGYTFGSGTRLTVV.

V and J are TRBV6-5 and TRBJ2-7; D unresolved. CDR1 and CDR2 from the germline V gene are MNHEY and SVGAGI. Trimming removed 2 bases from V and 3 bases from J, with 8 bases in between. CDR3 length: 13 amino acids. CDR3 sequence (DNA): TGTGCCAGCAGTTACATGTCCGTCTACGAGCAGTACTTC. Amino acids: CASSYMSVYEQYF.

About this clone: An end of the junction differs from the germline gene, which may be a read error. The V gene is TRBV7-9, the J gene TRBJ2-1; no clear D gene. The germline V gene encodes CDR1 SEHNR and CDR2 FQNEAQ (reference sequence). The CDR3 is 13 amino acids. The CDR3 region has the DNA TGTTCCAGCAGCTTAGGAGTTCTTGGTGAGCAGTTCTTC. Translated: CSSSLGVLGEQFF.